The T cell receptor (beta chain) described here comes from a study of cytomegalovirus exposure and HLA in healthy donors. The overall study: Tens of millions of unique TCR sequences came from HLA-typed donors in an early release. Study-wide results and caveats: Highest at DRB1 and lowest at HLA-C, TCR association rates differed among HLA loci in a later analysis. The number of N-insertions in an Asian-associated ancestry cluster was reportedly below the roughly 620-donor mean in a later analysis.

The PCR employed 60 Vbeta primers together with 13 Jbeta primers. The protocol was immunoSEQ multiplex PCR, while the TCRdb copy is restricted to in-frame clones and leaves out a portion. Of 110,000 to 150,000 clones detected, 80% appear once; the ten largest clones hold over 1%. In nominal health when sampled, donors likely had unrecorded immune exposures nonetheless. Worth noting for this clone: Its specificity is unknown.

The V gene end was trimmed by 6 bases and the J gene end by 9 bases; junction bases not matched to a gene: 8. The CDR3 length is 14 residues. The germline gives CDR1 WSHSY, CDR2 SAAADI. Sequencing was performed on PBMCs. The TCR was taken from a female donor in good health and CMV-seronegative. This chain links TRBV10-2 with TRBJ2-2, with 9 nucleotides matching TRBD1. The CDR3 protein is CASSPGQGVWELFF. The CDR3 bases are TGCGCCAGCAGCCCGGGACAGGGTGTATGGGAGCTGTTTTTT.